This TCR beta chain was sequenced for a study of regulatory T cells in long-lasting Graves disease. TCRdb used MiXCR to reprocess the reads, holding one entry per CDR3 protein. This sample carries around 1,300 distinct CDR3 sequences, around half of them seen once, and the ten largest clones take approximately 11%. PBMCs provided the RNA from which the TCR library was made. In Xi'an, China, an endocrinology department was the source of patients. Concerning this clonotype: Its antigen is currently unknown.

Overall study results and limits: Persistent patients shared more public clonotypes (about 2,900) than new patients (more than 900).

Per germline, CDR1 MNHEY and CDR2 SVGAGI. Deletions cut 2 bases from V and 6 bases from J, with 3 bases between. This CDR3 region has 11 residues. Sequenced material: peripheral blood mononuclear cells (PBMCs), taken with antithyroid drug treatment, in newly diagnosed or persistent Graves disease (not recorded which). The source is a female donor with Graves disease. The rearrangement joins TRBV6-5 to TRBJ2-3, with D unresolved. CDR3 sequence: CASSYMDTQYF. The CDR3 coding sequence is TGTGCCAGCAGTTACATGGATACGCAGTATTTT.